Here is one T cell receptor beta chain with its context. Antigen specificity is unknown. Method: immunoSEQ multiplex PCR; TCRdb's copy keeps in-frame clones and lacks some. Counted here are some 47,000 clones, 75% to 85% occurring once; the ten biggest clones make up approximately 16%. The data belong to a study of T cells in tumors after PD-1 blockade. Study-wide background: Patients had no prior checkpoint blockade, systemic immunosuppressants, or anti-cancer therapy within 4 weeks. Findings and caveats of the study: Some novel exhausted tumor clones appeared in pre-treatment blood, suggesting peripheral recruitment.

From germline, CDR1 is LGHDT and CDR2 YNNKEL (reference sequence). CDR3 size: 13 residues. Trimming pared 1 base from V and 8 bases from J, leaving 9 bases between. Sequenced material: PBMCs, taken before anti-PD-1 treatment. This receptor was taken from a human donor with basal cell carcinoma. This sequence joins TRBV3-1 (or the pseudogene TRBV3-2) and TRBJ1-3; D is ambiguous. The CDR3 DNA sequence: TGTGCCAGCAGCCAAGGGGAACGGGACACCATATATTTT. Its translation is CASSQGERDTIYF.